These 9 T cell receptor beta chains were sequenced from one sample in a study of shared clonotypes between healthy human individuals. Using immunoSEQ multiplex PCR, the repertoire was profiled, and TCRdb retains in-frame clones only, with some absent. This sample yields 2.5 million or so clones, of which more than 80% are seen a single time; roughly 0.14% belongs to the top ten. The sample was naive CD4+ T cells sorted from blood. This sample's subset: CD45RA+ positively selected. The receptors were sampled from a man between 18 and 35 years old in good health.

This rearrangement joins TRBV19 to TRBJ2-3; a weak D match, TRBD1 (5 bases). The CDR3 runs 15 residues. From germline, CDR1 is LNHDA and CDR2 SQIVND (reference sequence). Trimming cost V 8 bases and J 1 base, with 16 bases left between them. In DNA form, the CDR3 reads TGTGCCAGTTCTGATTGGGGCGCGGGCACAGATACGCAGTATTTT. It encodes CASSDWGAGTDTQYF.

The chain uses TRBV15 and TRBJ2-7; D remains ambiguous. The CDR3 length is 14 residues. The germline V and J ends were trimmed by 0 bases and 0 bases, with 6 bases remaining between them. Germline V gene data show CDR1 as LNHNV and CDR2 as YYDKDF (reference sequence). The CDR3 spells CATSRDPDSYEQYF. The CDR3 DNA follows: TGTGCCACCAGCAGAGACCCAGACTCCTACGAGCAGTACTTC.

The chain uses TRBV30 and TRBJ1-4; 7 bases line up with TRBD1. V gave up 0 bases and J gave up 3 bases; unmatched junction bases: 4. Germline V gene sequence: CDR1 GTSNPN, CDR2 SVGIG (reference sequence). The CDR3 contains 15 residues. DNA for the CDR3: TGTGCCTGGAGTGTACAGGGGAGGGCTAATGAAAAACTGTTTTTT. This encodes CAWSVQGRANEKLFF.

This chain connects TRBV21-1 to TRBJ2-5. TRBV21-1 is tagged as a pseudogene. This CDR3 contains 14 residues. The CDR3 DNA sequence: TGTGCCAGCAGCAAAGTCTATTGGGAAGAGACCCAGTACTTC. Translation: CASSKVYWEETQYF.

The DNA of the CDR3 is TGTGCCAGCAGGGGGCGTGCGGGAGAGACCCAGTACTTC. Translating gives CASRGRAGETQYF. The gene calls are TRBV2 and TRBJ2-5, with D possibly being TRBD1 or TRBD2 (5 bases each). There are 13 residues in the CDR3. The V end lost 6 bases, the J end lost 4 bases, and 12 bases lay between the germline ends. Germline assignment: CDR1 SNHLY and CDR2 FYNNEI.

The chain recombines TRBV30 with TRBJ2-1, with D perhaps matching TRBD1 or TRBD2 (6 bases each). CDR1 is GTSNPN, CDR2 SVGIG, per germline (reference sequence). Trimming cost V 2 bases and J 15 bases, with 20 bases left between them. The CDR3 totals 13 residues. This chain's CDR3 is CAWSTGGGTTRFF. CDR3 coding DNA: TGTGCCTGGAGTACTGGAGGGGGGACGACCCGGTTCTTC.

This clone was detected once. The V and J genes are TRBV5-4 and TRBJ2-6, with unresolved D. The CDR3 spans 16 residues. Germline CDR1 is SGHNT and CDR2 is YYREEE (reference sequence). V was cut by 0 bases and J by 0 bases, with 7 bases left in between. CDR3 DNA: TGTGCCAGCAGCTTGGTCGCTATCTCTGGGGCCAACGTCCTGACTTTC. This encodes CASSLVAISGANVLTF.

On this clone itself: The same CDR3 also results from other DNA sequences found in this sample. The CDR3 spells CASSQDWGVRTDTQYF. CDR3 sequence (DNA): TGCGCCAGCAGCCAAGACTGGGGGGTTCGCACAGATACGCAGTATTTT. The V gene is TRBV4-1, the J gene TRBJ2-3, with a possible D match to TRBD2 (6 bases). CDR1 and CDR2 (germline): MGHRA, YSYEKL. V was clipped by 0 bases and J by 1 base, with 11 bases between them. The CDR3 is made up of 16 amino acids.

V gene TRBV5-6 combines with J gene TRBJ2-5; TRBD1 matches at 11 bases. Germline-derived CDR1 and CDR2 are SGHDT and YYEEEE. Losses at the gene ends were 4 bases for V and 2 bases for J; bases not matched to a gene: 7. The CDR3 runs 16 residues. CDR3: CASSNLGTGGQETQYF. The CDR3 DNA reads as TGTGCCAGCAGCAACTTAGGGACAGGGGGGCAAGAGACCCAGTACTTC.